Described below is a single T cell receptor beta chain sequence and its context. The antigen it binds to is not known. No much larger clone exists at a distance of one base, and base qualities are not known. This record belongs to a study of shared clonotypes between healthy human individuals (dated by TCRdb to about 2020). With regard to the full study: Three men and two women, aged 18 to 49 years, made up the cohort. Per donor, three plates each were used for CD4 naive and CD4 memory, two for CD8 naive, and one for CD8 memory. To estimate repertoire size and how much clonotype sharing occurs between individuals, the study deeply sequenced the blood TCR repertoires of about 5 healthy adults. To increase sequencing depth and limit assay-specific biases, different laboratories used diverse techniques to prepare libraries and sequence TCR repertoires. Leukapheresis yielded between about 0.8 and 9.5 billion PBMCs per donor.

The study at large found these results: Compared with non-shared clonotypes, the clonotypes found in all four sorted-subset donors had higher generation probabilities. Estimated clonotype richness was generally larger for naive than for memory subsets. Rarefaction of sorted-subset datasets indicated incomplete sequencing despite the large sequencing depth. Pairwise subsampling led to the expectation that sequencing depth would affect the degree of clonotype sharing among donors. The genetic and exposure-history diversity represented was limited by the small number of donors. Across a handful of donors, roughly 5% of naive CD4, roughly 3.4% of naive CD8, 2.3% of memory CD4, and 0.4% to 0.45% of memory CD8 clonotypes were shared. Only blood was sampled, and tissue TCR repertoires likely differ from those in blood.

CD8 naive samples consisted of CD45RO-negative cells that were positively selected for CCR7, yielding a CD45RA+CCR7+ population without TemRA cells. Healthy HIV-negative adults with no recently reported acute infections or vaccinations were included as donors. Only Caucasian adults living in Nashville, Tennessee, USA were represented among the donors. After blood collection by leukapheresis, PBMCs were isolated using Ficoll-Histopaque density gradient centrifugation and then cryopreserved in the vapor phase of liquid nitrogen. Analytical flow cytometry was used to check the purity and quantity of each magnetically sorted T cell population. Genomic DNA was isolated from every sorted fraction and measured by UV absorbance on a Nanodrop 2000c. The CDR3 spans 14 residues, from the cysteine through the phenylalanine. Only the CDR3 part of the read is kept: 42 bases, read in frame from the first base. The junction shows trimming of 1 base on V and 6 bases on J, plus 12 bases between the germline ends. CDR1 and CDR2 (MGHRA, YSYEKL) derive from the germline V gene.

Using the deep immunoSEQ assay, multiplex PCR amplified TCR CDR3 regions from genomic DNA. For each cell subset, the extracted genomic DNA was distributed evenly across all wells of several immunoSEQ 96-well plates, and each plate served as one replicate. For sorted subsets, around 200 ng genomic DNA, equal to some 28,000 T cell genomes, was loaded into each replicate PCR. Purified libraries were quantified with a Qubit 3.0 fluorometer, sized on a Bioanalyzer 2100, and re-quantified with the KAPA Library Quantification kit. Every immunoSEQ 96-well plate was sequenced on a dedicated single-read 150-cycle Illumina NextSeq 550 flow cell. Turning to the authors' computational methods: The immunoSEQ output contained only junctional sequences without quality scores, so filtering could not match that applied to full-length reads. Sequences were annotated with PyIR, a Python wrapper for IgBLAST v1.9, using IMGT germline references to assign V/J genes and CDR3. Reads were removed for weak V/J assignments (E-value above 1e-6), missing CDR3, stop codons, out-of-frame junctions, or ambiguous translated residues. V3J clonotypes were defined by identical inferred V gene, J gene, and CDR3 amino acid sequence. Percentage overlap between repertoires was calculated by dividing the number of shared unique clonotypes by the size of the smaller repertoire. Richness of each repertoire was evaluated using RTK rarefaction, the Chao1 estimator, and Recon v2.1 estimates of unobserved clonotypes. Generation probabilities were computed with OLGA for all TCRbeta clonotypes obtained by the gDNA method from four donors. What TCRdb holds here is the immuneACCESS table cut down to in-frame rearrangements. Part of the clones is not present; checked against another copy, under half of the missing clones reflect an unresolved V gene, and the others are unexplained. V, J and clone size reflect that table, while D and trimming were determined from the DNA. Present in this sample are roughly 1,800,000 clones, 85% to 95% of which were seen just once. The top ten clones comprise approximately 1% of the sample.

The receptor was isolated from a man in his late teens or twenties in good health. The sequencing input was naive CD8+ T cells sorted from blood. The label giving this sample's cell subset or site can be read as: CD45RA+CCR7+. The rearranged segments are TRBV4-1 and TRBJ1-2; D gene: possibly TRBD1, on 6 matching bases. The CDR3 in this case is CASSQVGAGNGYTF. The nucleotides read TGCGCCAGCAGCCAAGTGGGGGCGGGGAATGGCTACACCTTC.